The sequence of this T cell receptor beta chain was determined in a study of T cells after yellow fever vaccination. Trimming shortened V by 4 bases and J by 3 bases, and 15 bases separated the two germline ends. The CDR3 is made up of 15 amino acids. Germline V gives CDR1 SGHNT, CDR2 YYREEE (reference sequence). TCRdb ran MiXCR on the 5' RACE reads and lists one entry per CDR3 protein. The sample holds approximately 510,000 distinct CDR3 sequences, 21% seen once. The gene calls are TRBV5-4 and TRBJ2-3; perhaps TRBD2 as D (7 bases). This specimen was PBMCs, taken 21 days after the first yellow fever vaccination. The receptor's source is a young man who received the YFV17D yellow fever vaccine. CDR3 amino acids: CASSGGPGGTDTQYF. The CDR3 nucleotides read TGTGCCAGCAGCGGGGGCCCGGGAGGTACAGATACGCAGTATTTT.